This entry concerns a single TCR beta chain. This receptor's antigen is unknown. Within one base of it there is no much larger clone, and no base qualities were kept. According to the study, the label for this sample's time point signals: approximately 25 months on ibrutinib. For TCR beta library preparation, roughly 2 micrograms of genomic DNA were extracted from the cryopreserved PBMCs. Longitudinal blood samples from CLL patients on ibrutinib monotherapy were analyzed using high-throughput TCR beta sequencing. The patients were enrolled in a single-center, open-label phase 2 trial of ibrutinib monotherapy. The data were taken from a study of cytotoxic CD8 clonotypes in ibrutinib-treated CLL (dated by TCRdb to the early 2020s). Notes on the research overall: The cohort had 11 relapsed/refractory and approximately 15 treatment-naive patients; 17 were IGHV unmutated. Partial responses were observed in some 24 patients and complete responses in 2; after a median follow-up of around 68 months, remission was maintained in about 15 patients and progression was observed in approximately twelve. Response samples were taken after a median of about a year on treatment, ranging from about 6 to 40 months. An average of approximately 260,000 productive templates and approximately 91,000 productive rearrangements was obtained per sample. Of the approximately 91 people in the trial, approximately 26 had longitudinal samples available. Cryopreserved peripheral blood mononuclear cells were collected at three points: before therapy, at response, and at either sustained remission or disease progression. All remission and progressive disease samples were collected while patients were still receiving ibrutinib. Study-level results and caveats: Sampling times were not matched between patients in sustained remission and patients whose disease was progressing, and lymph node repertoires were not examined. Public clonotypes were rare and either contracted or stayed stable during treatment, and the rise in clonality at ibrutinib response reflected the expansion of private clonotypes. Clonality increased at ibrutinib response, stayed stable in sustained remission, and fell back toward baseline at progression. At baseline, clonality was higher than in age-matched healthy donors and showed a strong correlation with circulating CD8+ T-cell counts.

V drops 5 bases and J drops 0 bases, leaving 13 bases in between. The CDR3 contains 15 residues, cysteine and phenylalanine counted. This entry keeps only the CDR3 DNA: 45 bases, framed from base 1. The germline V gene specifies MNHEY as CDR1 and SVGAGI as CDR2. The goal of deep resolution MiSeq sequencing was a depth between 1 in 1 million and 1 in 200,000 T cells, and coverage averaged 10x per clonotype. TCR beta libraries were generated with the immunoSEQ hsTCRB Kit. Per the source publication's procedure: ImmunoSEQ Data Assistant and ImmunoSEQ Analyzer were used for data analysis, and V, D and J genes were assigned according to IMGT definitions. Clonality was computed as one minus normalized Shannon entropy of productive rearrangement frequencies, ranging from 0 to 1. Only overrepresented clonotypes making up at least 0.05% of the repertoire of each patient were included in the public clonotype analysis. More than ten age-matched healthy donor repertoires from immuneACCESS were used as controls for clonality. In TCRdb, the immuneACCESS table is reduced to in-frame sequences with V and J assigned. These tables do not hold every clone; where another copy was compared, an unresolved V gene accounts for under half, and the others remain unexplained. The V and J calls and clone size are taken from that table; D and trimming were inferred from the DNA. A total of a few hundred thousand clones appear in this sample, roughly 70% of them only once. The biggest ten clones account for over 15% of the sample.

This sequence originates from a human donor with chronic lymphocytic leukemia. Sequenced here: PBMCs, sampled after 24 months of ibrutinib treatment. The chain uses TRBV6-5 and TRBJ1-2, with a weak D call of TRBD1 (6 bases match). The CDR3 reads as follows: CASSPAWTANYGYTF. The nucleotides read TGTGCCAGCAGTCCGGCCTGGACAGCTAACTATGGCTACACCTTC.